Below, 30 T cell receptor beta chains from the same sample are listed, as sequenced in a study of technical replicates of blood from a few donors. Profiling relied on immunoSEQ multiplex PCR, and the TCRdb table lists in-frame clones only, not all of them. This table holds more than 75,000 clones, just over 90% found once. Sequenced: T cells isolated from PBMCs. These receptors all stem from a human donor in good health.

The CDR3, as DNA: TGTGCTAGTGGTTTCCGCTGGCCGGGAGGGCTGTTTTTT. It translates to CASGFRWPGGLFF. V gene TRBV12-5 combines with J gene TRBJ1-4; the D is unclear. This CDR3 comprises 13 residues. V gave up 3 bases and J gave up 14 bases, with 16 bases separating them. Looked up from germline, CDR1 is LGHNT and CDR2 is FRNRAP.

The rearrangement links TRBV13 to TRBJ2-3; D is uncertain. Per germline, CDR1 PRHDT and CDR2 FYEKMQ (reference sequence). The V gene lost 7 bases and the J gene lost 4 bases, with 6 bases spanning the gap. This CDR3 contains 11 residues. CDR3 region: CASTGPDTQYF. As DNA, the CDR3 is TGTGCCAGCACGGGTCCAGATACGCAGTATTTT.

The chain combines TRBV7-2 with TRBJ1-5, with D perhaps TRBD1 (5 bases). The CDR3 is 14 amino acids. Per the germline V gene, CDR1 is SGHTA and CDR2 is FQGNSA. V was shortened by 5 bases and J by 4 bases, with 12 bases between the two germline ends. CDR3 sequence reads: CASSPPGWNQPQHF. The CDR3 DNA reads TGTGCCAGCAGCCCCCCAGGGTGGAATCAGCCCCAGCATTTT.

The V and J genes are TRBV30 and TRBJ1-4; possible D gene TRBD1, 6 bases. Between the trimmed V and J ends, which lost 3 bases and 4 bases, there was a span of 15 bases. The CDR3 is 15 amino acids. Germline V gene lookup returns CDR1 GTSNPN and CDR2 SVGIG (reference sequence). Here the CDR3 reads CAWSPTGFGNEKLFF. The CDR3 DNA is TGTGCCTGGAGCCCTACAGGGTTTGGTAATGAAAAACTGTTTTTT.

The chain uses TRBV10-1 and TRBJ2-7, with TRBD1 matching 7 bases. The V segment lost 2 bases and the J segment 1 base; nucleotides outside the gene matches: 8. Germline loops: CDR1 WNHNN, CDR2 SYGVQD (reference sequence). The CDR3 has 16 amino acids. The CDR3: CASSEKWVGQSYEQYF. CDR3 DNA: TGCGCCAGCAGTGAGAAGTGGGTGGGACAGTCCTACGAGCAGTACTTC.

The chain links TRBV2 to TRBJ2-6, with a weak D call TRBD2 (5 bases). Trimming removed 5 bases from V and 0 bases from J, with 14 bases in between. Germline loops: CDR1 SNHLY, CDR2 FYNNEI. The CDR3 sequence is 17 residues long. The DNA of the CDR3 is TGTGCCAGCAGTCTCTACGAAGGGAGCTCTGGGGCCAACGTCCTGACTTTC. As protein: CASSLYEGSSGANVLTF.

The J gene is TRBJ1-2, the V gene TRBV27; 7 bases are shared with TRBD1. The J segment lost 6 bases and the V segment lost 4 bases, leaving 5 bases of the junction unmatched. CDR3 length: 13 amino acids. The germline CDR1 and CDR2 sequences are MNHEY and SMNVEV (reference sequence). DNA for the CDR3: TGTGCCAGCAGTTCAGGGACAGTTGATGGCTACACCTTC. It translates to CASSSGTVDGYTF.

The count of this clone is one. The chain couples TRBV11-3 to TRBJ2-7, with 7 nucleotides matching TRBD1. CDR1 and CDR2 (germline): SGHNT, YENEEA. V lost 2 bases and J lost 5; bases outside the gene matches: 6. The CDR3 loop spans 14 amino acids. The DNA for the CDR3 is TGTGCCAGCAGCTTACAGGGGGAGTTTGACGAGCAGTACTTC. This translates into CASSLQGEFDEQYF.

The genes are TRBV7-8 and TRBJ2-5; 7 nucleotides align to TRBD2. The CDR3 runs 14 residues. Looked up from germline, CDR1 is SGHVS and CDR2 is FQNEAQ. V dropped 3 bases and J dropped 4; count of bases not matched to a gene: 5. CDR3 loop: CASSFGGDLETQYF. CDR3 nucleotide sequence: TGTGCCAGCAGCTTTGGGGGGGATTTAGAGACCCAGTACTTC.

This chain joins TRBV13 and TRBJ1-1; D gene unclear. Germline CDR1 and CDR2: PRHDT and FYEKMQ (reference sequence). V lost 0 bases and J lost 6, with 8 bases in between. The CDR3 is 13 residues long. The CDR3, as DNA: TGTGCCAGCAGCTTAGGGGGCCAGCCTGAAGCTTTCTTT. Protein product: CASSLGGQPEAFF.

The chain has TRBV9 and TRBJ2-7; 7 nucleotides line up with TRBD2. This CDR3 is built from 13 residues. Germline trimming cut 7 bases from V and 2 bases from J; bases unmatched to any gene: 6. Germline lookup yields CDR1 SGDLS and CDR2 YYNGEE. The CDR3 DNA reads TGTGCCAGCGGTGGCGGGAGAGCCTACGAGCAGTACTTC. It is translated as CASGGGRAYEQYF.

The CDR3 region is CASSFRGGAYEQYF. In DNA, the CDR3 is TGTGCCAGCAGTTTCCGCGGGGGAGCCTACGAGCAGTACTTC. The chain couples TRBV27 to TRBJ2-7; 7 bases are a match to TRBD2. The V and J ends lost 3 bases and 2 bases, in that order; junction bases with no gene match: 4. Per germline, CDR1 MNHEY and CDR2 SMNVEV (reference sequence). The length of the CDR3 is 14 residues.

The chain is built from TRBV7-2 and TRBJ1-5; 10 bases are shared with TRBD1. This CDR3 is built from 17 residues. CDR1 and CDR2 from the germline V gene are SGHTA and FQGNSA. The J segment lost 2 bases and the V segment lost 5 bases, leaving 9 bases of the junction unmatched. The CDR3 DNA is TGTGCCAGCAGCACAAGACAGGGGGCTGGCGGCAATCAGCCCCAGCATTTT. Its translation: CASSTRQGAGGNQPQHF.

The V gene is TRBV6-5, the J gene TRBJ2-2, with 7 nucleotides matching TRBD2. Trimming took 2 bases from V and 3 from J; bases not matched to a gene: 6. The CDR3 consists of 16 residues. The germline V gene has CDR1 MNHEY and CDR2 SVGAGI. The CDR3 spells CASSYETSAYTGELFF. CDR3 DNA sequence: TGTGCCAGCAGTTACGAAACTAGCGCTTACACCGGGGAGCTGTTTTTT.

A single count supports this clone. The chain uses TRBV28 and TRBJ2-3; 8 bases align to TRBD2. The V segment lost 6 bases and the J segment 3 bases; nucleotides outside the gene matches: 8. The CDR3 has 15 residues. Per germline, CDR1 MDHEN and CDR2 SYDVKM. In nucleotides, the CDR3 is TGTGCCAGCAGAAAGAGCGGGAGTAGAACAGATACGCAGTATTTT. This codes for CASRKSGSRTDTQYF.

The chain carries TRBV27 and TRBJ1-2, with 11 bases identical to TRBD1. V was clipped by 2 bases and J by 6 bases; unmatched bases: 8. Germline CDR1 is MNHEY and CDR2 is SMNVEV (reference sequence). The CDR3 totals 16 residues. The CDR3 DNA follows: TGTGCCAGCAGTTTACTTAACGGACAGGGGGCAGATGGCTACACCTTC. Translated, it gives CASSLLNGQGADGYTF.

The chain combines TRBV5-1 with TRBJ2-3, with TRBD1 as a possible D gene (6 bases). Germline V gene data show CDR1 as SGHRS and CDR2 as YFSETQ. Trimming pared 0 bases from V and 0 bases from J, leaving 17 bases between. The CDR3 sequence is 18 residues long. The CDR3 loop is CASSLGKSTGPSTDTQYF. DNA of the CDR3: TGCGCCAGCAGCTTGGGTAAATCGACAGGACCGAGCACAGATACGCAGTATTTT.

This clone was counted once. CDR3 loop: CASSLSLSNTEAFF. The DNA for the CDR3 is TGTGCCAGCAGTTTGAGTTTGTCGAACACTGAAGCTTTCTTT. V and J are TRBV27 and TRBJ1-1; the D is unclear. The germline V and J ends were trimmed by 3 bases and 1 base, with 9 bases remaining between them. The CDR3 has 14 amino acids. From germline, CDR1 is MNHEY and CDR2 SMNVEV (reference sequence).

This clone was observed once. The chain has TRBV28 and TRBJ2-7, with D tentatively TRBD2 (5 bases). The germline CDR1 and CDR2 sequences are MDHEN and SYDVKM. Trimming cost V 8 bases and J 0 bases, with 14 bases left between them. The CDR3 contains 14 residues. The CDR3: CASRERLSSYEQYF. CDR3 in DNA: TGTGCCAGCCGAGAGAGACTAAGCTCCTACGAGCAGTACTTC.

The chain links TRBV7-9 to TRBJ1-1, with D unresolved. V was cut by 2 bases and J by 10 bases, with 11 bases left in between. This CDR3 has 12 residues. Germline CDR1 is SEHNR and CDR2 is FQNEAQ (reference sequence). The CDR3 reads CASSLYGDRAFF. CDR3 bases: TGTGCCAGCAGCTTATACGGGGATAGAGCTTTCTTT. Combining the CDR3 with reference TRBV7-9 and TRBJ1-1 gives the whole variable domain DTGVSQNPRHKITKRGQNVTFRCDPISEHNRLYWYRQTLGQGPEFLTYFQNEAQLEKSRLLSDRFSAERPKGSFSTLEIQRTEQGDSAMYLCASSLYGDRAFFGQGTRLTVV.

The rearrangement joins TRBV2 to TRBJ2-4, with a possible D match to TRBD1 (5 bases). Germline V gives CDR1 SNHLY, CDR2 FYNNEI. The length of the CDR3 is 12 residues. V shed 6 bases and J shed 6 bases, with 9 bases lying between them. CDR3 DNA: TGTGCCAGCAGCCCCCAGGGAAACATTCAGTACTTC. Protein: CASSPQGNIQYF. Full variable domain (rest looked up from reference TRBV2 and TRBJ2-4): EPEVTQTPSHQVTQMGQEVILRCVPISNHLYFYWYRQILGQKVEFLVSFYNNEISEKSEIFDDQFSVERPDGSNFTLKIRSTKLEDSAMYFCASSPQGNIQYFGAGTRLSVL.

CDR3 nucleotides: TGTGCCAGTAGGGCCGGGGGGACAGGGTACTACGAGCAGTACTTC. The encoded protein is CASRAGGTGYYEQYF. The rearrangement joins TRBV19 to TRBJ2-7; 9 bases align to TRBD1. The CDR3 is 15 amino acids. CDR1 and CDR2 from the germline V gene are LNHDA and SQIVND (reference sequence). Losses at the gene ends were 6 bases for V and 3 bases for J; bases not matched to a gene: 9. Drawing the rest from reference TRBV19 and TRBJ2-7, the complete variable domain is DGGITQSPKYLFRKEGQNVTLSCEQNLNHDAMYWYRQDPGQGLRLIYYSQIVNDFQKGDIAEGYSVSREKKESFPLTVTSAQKNPTAFYLCASRAGGTGYYEQYFGPGTRLTVT.

V gene TRBV11-2 combines with J gene TRBJ2-7, with D perhaps matching TRBD1 (6 bases). In germline, CDR1 is SGHAT, CDR2 FQNNGV. The CDR3 extends over 15 amino acids. V was shortened by 4 bases and J by 1 base, with 14 bases between the two germline ends. The CDR3 DNA reads as TGTGCCAGCAGCTGGGGCCGGGACACATCCTACGAGCAGTACTTC. Protein product: CASSWGRDTSYEQYF. The complete variable domain, with remaining parts taken from reference TRBV11-2 and TRBJ2-7, reads EAGVAQSPRYKIIEKRQSVAFWCNPISGHATLYWYQQILGQGPKLLIQFQNNGVVDDSQLPKDRFSAERLKGVDSTLKIQPAKLEDSAVYLCASSWGRDTSYEQYFGPGTRLTVT.

Turning to this clone: The junction departs from germline at one end; a sequencing error may be responsible. J is TRBJ2-3 and V is TRBV7-7; no definite D call. The CDR3 covers 16 residues. Germline V gene sequence: CDR1 SSHAT, CDR2 FNYEAQ (reference sequence). In DNA form, the CDR3 reads TGTGCTAGCAGCTTGGCCCCCCAACCCCCAGGCGATACGCAGTATTTT. Translating it yields CASSLAPQPPGDTQYF.

V gene TRBV5-1 combines with J gene TRBJ2-3; D possibly corresponds to TRBD1 (5 bases). CDR1 SGHRS and CDR2 YFSETQ come from the germline V gene. The V and J ends lost 6 bases and 3 bases respectively, with 14 bases between them. The CDR3 loop spans 14 amino acids. CDR3 amino acids: CASNSGQRTDTQYF. CDR3 DNA sequence: TGCGCCAGCAACTCAGGGCAGAGAACAGATACGCAGTATTTT.

The chain links TRBV5-6 to TRBJ2-3; 14 bases line up with TRBD2. The CDR3 is 15 amino acids. J was trimmed by 8 bases and V by 4 bases; bases with no gene match: 6. CDR1 SGHDT and CDR2 YYEEEE come from the germline V gene. This CDR3 is CASSTGLAGEVTQYF. CDR3 DNA: TGTGCCAGCAGCACGGGACTAGCGGGGGAGGTTACGCAGTATTTT.

The chain couples TRBV2 to TRBJ2-7; possible D gene TRBD1, 5 bases. Trimming shortened V by 8 bases and J by 5 bases, and 22 bases separated the two germline ends. The CDR3 loop spans 15 amino acids. Germline CDR1 reads SNHLY; CDR2 reads FYNNEI. This chain's CDR3 is CASGQTQGMENEQYF. CDR3 sequence (DNA): TGTGCCAGCGGCCAGACCCAGGGAATGGAGAACGAGCAGTACTTC. Supplemented by reference TRBV2 and TRBJ2-7, the full variable domain reads EPEVTQTPSHQVTQMGQEVILRCVPISNHLYFYWYRQILGQKVEFLVSFYNNEISEKSEIFDDQFSVERPDGSNFTLKIRSTKLEDSAMYFCASGQTQGMENEQYFGPGTRLTVT.

The rearrangement uses TRBV10-3 and TRBJ2-7; maybe TRBD2 (5 bases). The germline gives CDR1 ENHRY, CDR2 SYGVKD. Trimming shortened V by 2 bases and J by 6 bases, and 11 bases separated the two germline ends. This CDR3 has 13 amino acids. CDR3 DNA sequence: TGTGCCATCAGTGAGGAGGGTCCTAGCGAGCAGTACTTC. As protein: CAISEEGPSEQYF.

Here the CDR3 reads CASSPGAKGNTEAFF. CDR3 nucleotide sequence: TGTGCCAGCAGTCCAGGGGCCAAAGGGAACACTGAAGCTTTCTTT. The rearrangement joins TRBV7-9 to TRBJ1-1, with D perhaps matching TRBD1 (6 bases). The CDR3 has 15 residues. The V gene's germline CDR1 is SEHNR and CDR2 FQNEAQ (reference sequence). Trimming took off 6 bases at V and 1 base at J, with 15 bases between the two ends.

The V and J genes are TRBV28 and TRBJ1-1, with 8 bases fitting TRBD1. Germline lookup yields CDR1 MDHEN and CDR2 SYDVKM. CDR3 length: 14 amino acids. The V gene end was trimmed by 1 base and the J gene end by 9 bases; junction bases not matched to a gene: 7. The CDR3 region is CASSLSPDRVQAFF. The CDR3 coding sequence is TGTGCCAGCAGTTTATCTCCGGACAGGGTGCAAGCTTTCTTT. Variable domain in full (rest from reference TRBV28 and TRBJ1-1): DVKVTQSSRYLVKRTGEKVFLECVQDMDHENMFWYRQDPGLGLRLIYFSYDVKMKEKGDIPEGYSVSREKKERFSLILESASTNQTSMYLCASSLSPDRVQAFFGQGTRLTVV.